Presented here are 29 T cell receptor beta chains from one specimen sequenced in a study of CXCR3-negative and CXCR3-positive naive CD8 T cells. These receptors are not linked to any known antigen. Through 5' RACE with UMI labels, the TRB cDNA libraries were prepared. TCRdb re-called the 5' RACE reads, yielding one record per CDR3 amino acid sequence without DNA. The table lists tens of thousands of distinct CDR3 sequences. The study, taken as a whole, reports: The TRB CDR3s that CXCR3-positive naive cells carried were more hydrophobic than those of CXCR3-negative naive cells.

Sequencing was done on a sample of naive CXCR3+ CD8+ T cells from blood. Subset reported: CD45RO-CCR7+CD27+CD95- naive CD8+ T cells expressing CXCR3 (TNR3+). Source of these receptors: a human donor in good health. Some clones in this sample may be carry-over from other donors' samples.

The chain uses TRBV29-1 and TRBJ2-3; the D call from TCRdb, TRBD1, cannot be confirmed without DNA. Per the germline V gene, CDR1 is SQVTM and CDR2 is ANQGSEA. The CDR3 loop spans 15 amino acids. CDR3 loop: CSVEGLRQGSDTQYF.

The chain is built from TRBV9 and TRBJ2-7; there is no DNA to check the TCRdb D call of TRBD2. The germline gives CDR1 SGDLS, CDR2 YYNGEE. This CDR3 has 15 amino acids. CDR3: CASSVGSTSTGEQYF.

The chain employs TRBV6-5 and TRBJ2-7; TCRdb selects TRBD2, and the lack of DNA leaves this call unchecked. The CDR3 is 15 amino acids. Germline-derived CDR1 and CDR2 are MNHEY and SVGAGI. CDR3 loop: CASTSRGLFFDEQYF.

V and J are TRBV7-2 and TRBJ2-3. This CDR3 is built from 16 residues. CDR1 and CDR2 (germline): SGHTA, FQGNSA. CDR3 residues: CASSSFLLGDSDTQYF.

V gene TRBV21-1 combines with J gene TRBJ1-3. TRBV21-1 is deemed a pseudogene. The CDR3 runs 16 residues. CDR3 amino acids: CASSKDRTETGNTIYF.

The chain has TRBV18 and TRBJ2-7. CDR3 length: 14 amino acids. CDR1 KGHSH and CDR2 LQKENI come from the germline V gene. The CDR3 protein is CASSPRDKIYEQYF. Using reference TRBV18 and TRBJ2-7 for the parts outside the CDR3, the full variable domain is NAGVMQNPRHLVRRRGQEARLRCSPMKGHSHVYWYRQLPEEGLKFMVYLQKENIIDESGMPKERFSAEFPKEGPSILRIQQVVRGDSAAYFCASSPRDKIYEQYFGPGTRLTVT.

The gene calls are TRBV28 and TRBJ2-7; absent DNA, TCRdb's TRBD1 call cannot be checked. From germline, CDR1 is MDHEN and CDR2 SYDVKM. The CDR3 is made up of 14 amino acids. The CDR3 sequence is CASSFGGGTYEQYF.

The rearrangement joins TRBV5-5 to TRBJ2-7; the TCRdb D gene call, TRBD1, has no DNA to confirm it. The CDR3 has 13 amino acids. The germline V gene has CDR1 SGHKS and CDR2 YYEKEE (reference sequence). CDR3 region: CASSWGQGYEQYF.

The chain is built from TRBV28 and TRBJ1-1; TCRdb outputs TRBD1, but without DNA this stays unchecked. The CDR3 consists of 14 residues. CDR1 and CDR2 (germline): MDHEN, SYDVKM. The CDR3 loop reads CASSSGTGYFEAFF.

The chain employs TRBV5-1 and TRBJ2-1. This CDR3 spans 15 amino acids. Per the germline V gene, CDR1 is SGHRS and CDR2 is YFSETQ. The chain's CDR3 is CASTLASFSYNEQFF.

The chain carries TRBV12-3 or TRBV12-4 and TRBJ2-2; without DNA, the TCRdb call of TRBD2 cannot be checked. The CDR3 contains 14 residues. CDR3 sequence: CASSLGLNTGELFF.

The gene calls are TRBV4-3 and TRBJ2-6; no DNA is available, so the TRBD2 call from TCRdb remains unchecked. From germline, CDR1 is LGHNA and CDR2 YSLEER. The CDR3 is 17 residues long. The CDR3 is CASSRSGGTSGANVLTF.

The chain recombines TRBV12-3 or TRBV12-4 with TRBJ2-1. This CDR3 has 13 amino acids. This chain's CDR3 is CASSFGLNNEQFF.

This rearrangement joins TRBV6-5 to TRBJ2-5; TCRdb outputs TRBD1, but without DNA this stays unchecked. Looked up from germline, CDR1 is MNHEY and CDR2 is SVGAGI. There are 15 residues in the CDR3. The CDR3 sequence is CARSYREEFGLTQYF.

This chain's CDR3 is CASSELVEETQYF. V and J are TRBV2 and TRBJ2-5; with no DNA, the TCRdb D assignment of TRBD2 cannot be verified. From germline, CDR1 is SNHLY and CDR2 FYNNEI. The CDR3 spans 13 residues.

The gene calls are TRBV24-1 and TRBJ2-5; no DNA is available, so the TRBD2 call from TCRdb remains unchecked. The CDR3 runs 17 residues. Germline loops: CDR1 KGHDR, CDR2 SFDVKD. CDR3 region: CATSDSGGGPNGETQYF.

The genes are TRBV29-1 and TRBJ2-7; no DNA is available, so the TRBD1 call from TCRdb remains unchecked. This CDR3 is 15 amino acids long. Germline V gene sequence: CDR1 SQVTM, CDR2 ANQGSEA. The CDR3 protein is CSVEVIGGKIYEQYF.

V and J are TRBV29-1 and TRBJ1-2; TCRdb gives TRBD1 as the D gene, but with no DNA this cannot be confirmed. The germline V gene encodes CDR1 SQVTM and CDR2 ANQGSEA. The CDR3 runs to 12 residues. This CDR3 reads CSVPGRREGYTF.

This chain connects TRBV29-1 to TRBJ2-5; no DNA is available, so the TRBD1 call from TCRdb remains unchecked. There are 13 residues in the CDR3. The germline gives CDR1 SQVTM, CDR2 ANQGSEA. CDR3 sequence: CSVEEQGQETQYF.

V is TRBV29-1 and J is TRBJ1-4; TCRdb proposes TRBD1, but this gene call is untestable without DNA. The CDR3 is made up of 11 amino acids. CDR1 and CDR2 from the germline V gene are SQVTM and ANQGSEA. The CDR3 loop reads CSVQRGEKLFF.

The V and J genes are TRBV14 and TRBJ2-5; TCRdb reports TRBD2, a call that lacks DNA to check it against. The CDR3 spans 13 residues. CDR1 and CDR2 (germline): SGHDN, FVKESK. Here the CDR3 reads CASSQVGGGIQYF.

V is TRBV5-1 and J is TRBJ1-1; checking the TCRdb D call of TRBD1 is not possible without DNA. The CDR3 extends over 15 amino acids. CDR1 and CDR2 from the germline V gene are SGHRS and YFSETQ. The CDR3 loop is CASSLYPGMNTEAFF.

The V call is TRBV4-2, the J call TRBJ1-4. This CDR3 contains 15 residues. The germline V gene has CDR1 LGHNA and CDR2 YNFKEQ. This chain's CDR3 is CASSQDSGGGEKLFF.

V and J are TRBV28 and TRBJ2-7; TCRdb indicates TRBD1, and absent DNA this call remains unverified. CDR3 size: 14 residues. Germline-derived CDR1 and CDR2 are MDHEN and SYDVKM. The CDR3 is CAGSPGQGMTEQYF. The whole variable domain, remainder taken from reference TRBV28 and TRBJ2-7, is DVKVTQSSRYLVKRTGEKVFLECVQDMDHENMFWYRQDPGLGLRLIYFSYDVKMKEKGDIPEGYSVSREKKERFSLILESASTNQTSMYLCAGSPGQGMTEQYFGPGTRLTVT.

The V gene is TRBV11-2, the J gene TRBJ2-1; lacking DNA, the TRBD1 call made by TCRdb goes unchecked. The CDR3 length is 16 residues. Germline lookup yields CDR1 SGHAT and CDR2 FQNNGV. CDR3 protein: CASSLDWGFPNNEQFF.

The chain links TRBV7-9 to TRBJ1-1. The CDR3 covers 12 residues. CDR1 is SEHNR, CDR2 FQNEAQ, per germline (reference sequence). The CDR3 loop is CASSPDTIEAFF.

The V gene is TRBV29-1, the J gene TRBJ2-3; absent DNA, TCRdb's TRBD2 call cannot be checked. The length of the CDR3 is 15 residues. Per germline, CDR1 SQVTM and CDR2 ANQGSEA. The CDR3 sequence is CSALRADLSTDTQYF.

CDR3 residues: CASSLVGVVNTEAFF. The rearrangement joins TRBV5-1 to TRBJ1-1. CDR1 and CDR2 (germline): SGHRS, YFSETQ. This CDR3 is built from 15 residues. Together with reference TRBV5-1 and TRBJ1-1, the CDR3 gives the full variable domain: KAGVTQTPRYLIKTRGQQVTLSCSPISGHRSVSWYQQTPGQGLQFLFEYFSETQRNKGNFPGRFSGRQFSNSRSEMNVSTLELGDSALYLCASSLVGVVNTEAFFGQGTRLTVV.

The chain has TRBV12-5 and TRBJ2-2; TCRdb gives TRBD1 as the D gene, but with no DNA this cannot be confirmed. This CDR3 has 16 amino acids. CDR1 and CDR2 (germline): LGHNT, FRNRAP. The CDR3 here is CASGFGTASNTGELFF.